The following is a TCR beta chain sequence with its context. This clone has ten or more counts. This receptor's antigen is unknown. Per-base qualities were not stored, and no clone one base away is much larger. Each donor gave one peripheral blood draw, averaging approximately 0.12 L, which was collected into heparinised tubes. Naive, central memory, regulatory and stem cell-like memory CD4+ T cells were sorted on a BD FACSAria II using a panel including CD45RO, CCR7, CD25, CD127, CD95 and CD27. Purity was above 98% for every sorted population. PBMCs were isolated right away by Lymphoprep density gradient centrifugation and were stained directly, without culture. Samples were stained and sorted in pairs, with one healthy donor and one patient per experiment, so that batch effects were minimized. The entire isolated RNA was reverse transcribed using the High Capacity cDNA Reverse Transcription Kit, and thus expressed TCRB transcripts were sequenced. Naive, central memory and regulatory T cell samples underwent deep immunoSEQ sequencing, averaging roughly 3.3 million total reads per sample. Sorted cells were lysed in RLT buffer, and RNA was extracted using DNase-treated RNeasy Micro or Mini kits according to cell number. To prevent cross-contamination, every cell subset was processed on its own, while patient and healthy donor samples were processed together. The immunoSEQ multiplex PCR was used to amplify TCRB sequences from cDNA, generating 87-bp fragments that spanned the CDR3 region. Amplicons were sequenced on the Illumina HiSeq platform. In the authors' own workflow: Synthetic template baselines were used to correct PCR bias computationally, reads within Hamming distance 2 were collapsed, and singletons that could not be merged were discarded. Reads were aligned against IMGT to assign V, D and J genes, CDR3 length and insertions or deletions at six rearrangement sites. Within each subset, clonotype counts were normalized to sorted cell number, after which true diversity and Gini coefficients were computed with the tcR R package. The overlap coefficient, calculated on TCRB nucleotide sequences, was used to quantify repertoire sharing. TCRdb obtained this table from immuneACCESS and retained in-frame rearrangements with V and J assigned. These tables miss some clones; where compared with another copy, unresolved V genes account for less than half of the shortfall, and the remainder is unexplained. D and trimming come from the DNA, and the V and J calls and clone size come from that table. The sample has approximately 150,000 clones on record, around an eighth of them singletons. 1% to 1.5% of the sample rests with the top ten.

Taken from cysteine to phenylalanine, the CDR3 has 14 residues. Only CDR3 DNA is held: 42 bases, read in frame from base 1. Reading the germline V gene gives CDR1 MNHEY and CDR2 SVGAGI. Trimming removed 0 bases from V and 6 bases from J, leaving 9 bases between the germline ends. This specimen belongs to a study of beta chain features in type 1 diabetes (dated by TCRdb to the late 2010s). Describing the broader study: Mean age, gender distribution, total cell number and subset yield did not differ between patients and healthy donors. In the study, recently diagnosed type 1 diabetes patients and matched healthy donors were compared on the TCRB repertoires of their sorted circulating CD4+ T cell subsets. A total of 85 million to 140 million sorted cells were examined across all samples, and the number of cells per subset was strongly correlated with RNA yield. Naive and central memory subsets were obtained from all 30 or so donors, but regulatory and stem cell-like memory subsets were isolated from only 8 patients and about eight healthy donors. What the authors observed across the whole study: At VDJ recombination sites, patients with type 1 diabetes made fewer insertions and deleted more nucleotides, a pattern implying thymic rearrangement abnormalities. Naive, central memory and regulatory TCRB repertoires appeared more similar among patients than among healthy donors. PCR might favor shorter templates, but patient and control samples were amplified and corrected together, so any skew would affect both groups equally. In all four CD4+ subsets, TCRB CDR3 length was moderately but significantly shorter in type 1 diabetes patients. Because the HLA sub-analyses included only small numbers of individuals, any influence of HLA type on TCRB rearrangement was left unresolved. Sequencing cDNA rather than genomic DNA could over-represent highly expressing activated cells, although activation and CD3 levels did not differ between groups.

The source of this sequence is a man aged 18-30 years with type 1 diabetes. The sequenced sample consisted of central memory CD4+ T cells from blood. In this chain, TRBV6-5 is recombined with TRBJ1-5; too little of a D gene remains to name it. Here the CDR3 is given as CASSYSGIGQPQHF. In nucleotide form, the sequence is TGTGCCAGCAGTTACTCAGGGATTGGTCAGCCCCAGCATTTT.